The 18 T cell receptor beta chains listed next were all sequenced from one sample in a study of T cell clones after liver transplantation. Here immunoSEQ multiplex PCR was the method, and the copy in TCRdb shows in-frame clones only, minus some. The repertoire consists of 40,000 to 65,000 clones, with approximately 84% occurring once and the leading ten covering 7.5% to 10%. The input for sequencing was CD4+ T cells from blood, taken before liver transplant. The receptors originated from a human donor who received a liver transplant.

V gene TRBV19 combines with J gene TRBJ2-5; TRBD2 is a possible D gene (5 bases). Trimming left V 2 bases short and J 7 bases short, with 11 bases between. The CDR3 loop spans 13 amino acids. Per germline, CDR1 LNHDA and CDR2 SQIVND (reference sequence). The DNA for the CDR3 is TGTGCCAGTAGTATAACCTTAGAGGGGACCCAGTACTTC. Translation gives CASSITLEGTQYF. The complete variable domain, with remaining parts taken from reference TRBV19 and TRBJ2-5, reads DGGITQSPKYLFRKEGQNVTLSCEQNLNHDAMYWYRQDPGQGLRLIYYSQIVNDFQKGDIAEGYSVSREKKESFPLTVTSAQKNPTAFYLCASSITLEGTQYFGPGTRLLVL.

The chain links TRBV7-3 to TRBJ2-3, with D tentatively TRBD1 (5 bases). The CDR3 consists of 15 residues. The germline V gene encodes CDR1 SGHTA and CDR2 FQGTGA. V was cut by 0 bases and J by 4 bases, with 11 bases left in between. CDR3 in amino acids: CASSLTGRAADTQYF. The CDR3 DNA follows: TGTGCCAGCAGCTTAACGGGCAGGGCAGCAGATACGCAGTATTTT.

This clone was detected a few times. The chain recombines TRBV6-5 with TRBJ2-7, with unresolved D. Germline V gene lookup returns CDR1 MNHEY and CDR2 SVGAGI. The CDR3 covers 13 residues. V was shortened by 0 bases and J by 2 bases, with 5 bases between the two germline ends. As DNA, the CDR3 is TGTGCCAGCAGTTACTCGCAGGCCTACGAGCAGTACTTC. This translates into CASSYSQAYEQYF.

The V call is TRBV5-1, the J call TRBJ2-5; a weak D match, TRBD1 (6 bases). The CDR3 extends over 14 amino acids. Trimming took off 4 bases at V and 7 bases at J, with 17 bases between the two ends. From germline, CDR1 is SGHRS and CDR2 YFSETQ. This CDR3 reads CASSVAGVIRTQYF. CDR3 nucleotides: TGCGCCAGCAGCGTAGCAGGGGTCATCAGGACCCAGTACTTC. The full variable domain, its missing parts supplied by reference TRBV5-1 and TRBJ2-5, is KAGVTQTPRYLIKTRGQQVTLSCSPISGHRSVSWYQQTPGQGLQFLFEYFSETQRNKGNFPGRFSGRQFSNSRSEMNVSTLELGDSALYLCASSVAGVIRTQYFGPGTRLLVL.

This clone was observed a handful of times. This chain uses TRBV11-2 with TRBJ2-7; TRBD2 aligns across 7 bases. The CDR3 has 14 residues. V lost 7 bases to trimming and J lost 2 bases; unmatched junction nucleotides: 8. Per the germline V gene, CDR1 is SGHAT and CDR2 is FQNNGV. CDR3 residues: CASIRTGGPYEQYF. The CDR3 DNA reads TGTGCCAGCATCCGGACGGGGGGACCCTACGAGCAGTACTTC.

This chain joins TRBV9 and TRBJ2-5; the D gene is possibly TRBD2 (5 bases). The CDR3 runs to 14 residues. CDR1 and CDR2 from the germline V gene are SGDLS and YYNGEE. The germline V and J ends were trimmed by 1 base and 7 bases, with 14 bases remaining between them. This CDR3 is CASSVNLGSGTQYF. The CDR3 coding sequence is TGTGCCAGCAGCGTAAATTTAGGAAGCGGGACCCAGTACTTC.

This clone was seen a few times. The chain is built from TRBV6-1 and TRBJ1-4; D unclear. Germline CDR1 reads MNHNS; CDR2 reads SASEGT. CDR3 size: 13 residues. V was clipped by 3 bases and J by 5 bases, with 7 bases between them. The CDR3 region is CASSDVRNEKLFF. The CDR3, as DNA: TGTGCCAGCAGTGATGTCAGAAATGAAAAACTGTTTTTT.

The rearrangement joins TRBV2 to TRBJ2-1, with a tentative D call TRBD2 (6 bases). The ends were cut back, 7 bases at V and 5 bases at J, with 15 bases in the middle. In germline, CDR1 is SNHLY, CDR2 FYNNEI. The length of the CDR3 is 14 residues. Here the CDR3 reads CASKEVRDHNEQFF. The CDR3 coding sequence is TGTGCCAGCAAGGAGGTGCGGGATCACAATGAGCAGTTCTTC.

This clone was counted a few times. This chain uses TRBV11-1 with TRBJ2-1; 11 bases match TRBD2. The germline V gene has CDR1 SGHAT and CDR2 FQDESV (reference sequence). CDR3 size: 14 residues. Trimming took 1 base from V and 7 from J; bases not matched to a gene: 0. CDR3 sequence: CASSLGLAGNEQFF. CDR3 coding DNA: TGTGCCAGCAGCTTAGGACTAGCGGGGAATGAGCAGTTCTTC.

This rearrangement joins TRBV5-1 to TRBJ2-6; 10 nucleotides match TRBD1. Germline CDR1 is SGHRS and CDR2 is YFSETQ. Trimming cost V 2 bases and J 2 bases; bases outside gene matches: 7. This CDR3 is built from 18 residues. DNA of the CDR3: TGCGCCAGCAGCTTCCACCGGGACAGGGGCCCTGGGGCCAACGTCCTGACTTTC. Translated, it gives CASSFHRDRGPGANVLTF.

In DNA, the CDR3 is TGTGCTAGTGGTCCGACGGGAGAATCCGAGCAGTACTTC. Protein sequence: CASGPTGESEQYF. The V gene is TRBV12-5, the J gene TRBJ2-7, with a tentative D call TRBD2 (6 bases). The CDR3 is made up of 13 amino acids. In germline, CDR1 is LGHNT, CDR2 FRNRAP. Trimming removed 5 bases from V and 6 bases from J, with 14 bases in between.

This clone has more than one count but fewer than ten. This rearrangement joins TRBV27 to TRBJ2-1; perhaps TRBD2 as D (6 bases). The CDR3 has 16 residues. The V end lost 3 bases, the J end lost 4 bases, and 16 bases lay between the germline ends. Germline V gene lookup returns CDR1 MNHEY and CDR2 SMNVEV (reference sequence). CDR3 in amino acids: CASSLARGTEYNEQFF. The CDR3 DNA follows: TGTGCCAGCAGTTTGGCTCGCGGGACGGAGTACAATGAGCAGTTCTTC.

In this sample, this clone turned up once. As DNA, the CDR3 is TGTGCCCGTGACAGGAATGAAAAACTGTTTTTT. Translation gives CARDRNEKLFF. The J gene is TRBJ1-4, the V gene TRBV19; maybe TRBD1 (6 bases). Trimming removed 11 bases at V and 5 bases at J, with 9 bases between. From germline, CDR1 is LNHDA and CDR2 SQIVND (reference sequence). The CDR3 is 11 residues long.

The CDR3 is CASSLGTSGRTQTDTQYF. The CDR3 coding sequence is TGTGCCAGCAGCCTCGGGACTAGCGGGAGGACGCAAACAGATACGCAGTATTTT. This rearrangement joins TRBV5-8 to TRBJ2-3, with 15 bases fitting TRBD2. The CDR3 contains 18 residues. Germline CDR1 and CDR2: SGHTS and YDEGEE. Losses at the gene ends were 4 bases for V and 3 bases for J; bases not matched to a gene: 9.

This clone was recorded only once. The chain combines TRBV18 with TRBJ2-1; possibly TRBD1 for D (6 bases). CDR3 length: 16 residues. The V end lost 6 bases, the J end lost 9 bases, and 24 bases lay between the germline ends. The germline V gene encodes CDR1 KGHSH and CDR2 LQKENI. The CDR3 DNA sequence: TGTGCCAGCTCCGCGCTGGCGGCAGGGGAGTGGATTGAGCAGTTCTTC. This encodes CASSALAAGEWIEQFF. The whole variable domain, filled in from reference TRBV18 and TRBJ2-1, reads NAGVMQNPRHLVRRRGQEARLRCSPMKGHSHVYWYRQLPEEGLKFMVYLQKENIIDESGMPKERFSAEFPKEGPSILRIQQVVRGDSAAYFCASSALAAGEWIEQFFGPGTRLTVL.

This sequence joins TRBV30 and TRBJ2-7, with D perhaps matching TRBD1 (5 bases). The V end lost 5 bases, the J end lost 5 bases, and 16 bases lay between the germline ends. The CDR3 length is 13 residues. CDR1 is GTSNPN, CDR2 SVGIG, per germline (reference sequence). The CDR3 protein is CAWSQSRAHEQYF. The CDR3 DNA reads TGTGCCTGGTCCCAAAGCAGGGCGCACGAGCAGTACTTC.

The chain combines TRBV29-1 with TRBJ2-5; a weak D match, TRBD2 (6 bases). V was shortened by 3 bases and J by 4 bases, with 21 bases between the two germline ends. This CDR3 has 16 residues. Germline lookup yields CDR1 SQVTM and CDR2 ANQGSEA. CDR3 sequence reads: CSVELGSGEAVETQYF. The CDR3 bases are TGCAGCGTTGAGTTAGGGTCGGGAGAGGCAGTAGAGACCCAGTACTTC.

The chain recombines TRBV7-9 with TRBJ2-3; D is uncertain. V was pared by 4 bases and J by 2 bases, with 13 bases between. This CDR3 region has 15 residues. Germline V CDR1 and CDR2: SEHNR, FQNEAQ (reference sequence). The CDR3 bases are TGTGCCAGCAGCTCCTATGGCCCAAACACAGATACGCAGTATTTT. It specifies CASSSYGPNTDTQYF.